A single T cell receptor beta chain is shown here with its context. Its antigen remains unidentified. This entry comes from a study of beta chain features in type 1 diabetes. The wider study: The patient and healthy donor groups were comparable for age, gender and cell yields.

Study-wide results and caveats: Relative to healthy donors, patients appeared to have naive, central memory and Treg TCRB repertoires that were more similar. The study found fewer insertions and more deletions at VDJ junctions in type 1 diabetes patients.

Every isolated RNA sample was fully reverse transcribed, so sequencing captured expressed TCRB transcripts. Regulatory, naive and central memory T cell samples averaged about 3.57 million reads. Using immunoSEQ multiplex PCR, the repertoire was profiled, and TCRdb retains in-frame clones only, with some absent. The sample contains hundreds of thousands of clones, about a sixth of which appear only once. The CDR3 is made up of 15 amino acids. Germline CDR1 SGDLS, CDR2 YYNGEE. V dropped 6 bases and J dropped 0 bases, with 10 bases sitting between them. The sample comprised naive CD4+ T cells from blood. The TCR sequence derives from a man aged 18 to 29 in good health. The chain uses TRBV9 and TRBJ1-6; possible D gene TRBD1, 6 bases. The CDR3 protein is CASTRDTSYNSPLHF. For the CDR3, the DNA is TGTGCCAGCACCAGGGACACCTCCTATAATTCACCCCTCCACTTT.